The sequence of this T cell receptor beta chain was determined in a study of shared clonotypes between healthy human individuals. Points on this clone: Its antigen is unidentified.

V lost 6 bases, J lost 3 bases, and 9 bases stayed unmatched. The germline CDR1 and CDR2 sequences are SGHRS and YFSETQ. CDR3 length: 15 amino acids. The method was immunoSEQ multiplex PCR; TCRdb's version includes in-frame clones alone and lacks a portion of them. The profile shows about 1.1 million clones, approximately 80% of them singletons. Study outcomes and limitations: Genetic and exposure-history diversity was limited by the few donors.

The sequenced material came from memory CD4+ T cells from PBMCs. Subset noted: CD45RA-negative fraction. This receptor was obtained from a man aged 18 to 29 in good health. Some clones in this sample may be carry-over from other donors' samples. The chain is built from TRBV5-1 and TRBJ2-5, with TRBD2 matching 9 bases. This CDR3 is CASTLAGPMKETQYF. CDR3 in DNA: TGCGCCAGCACTCTAGCGGGGCCGATGAAAGAGACCCAGTACTTC.